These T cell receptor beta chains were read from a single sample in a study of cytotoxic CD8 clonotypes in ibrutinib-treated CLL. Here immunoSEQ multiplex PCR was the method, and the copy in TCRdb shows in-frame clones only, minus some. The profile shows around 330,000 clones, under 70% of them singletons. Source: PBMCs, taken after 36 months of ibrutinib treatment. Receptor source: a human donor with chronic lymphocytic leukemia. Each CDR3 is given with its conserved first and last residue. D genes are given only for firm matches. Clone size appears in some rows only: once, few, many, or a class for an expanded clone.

cdr3_nt: TGTGCCAGCAGCGGTGAAGAGACCCAGTACTTC
cdr3_aa: CASSGEETQYF
v_call: TRBV7-2
d_call: -
clone_size: -
j_call: TRBJ2-5

cdr3_nt: TGCGCCAGCAGCCAAGCGGGGCGCTCCTACAATGAGCAGTTCTTC
cdr3_aa: CASSQAGRSYNEQFF
v_call: TRBV4-1
d_call: -
clone_size: -
j_call: TRBJ2-1

cdr3_nt: TGCGCCAGCAGCTTGGAGGCAGGGCATTTCCCCTACGAGCAGTACTTC
cdr3_aa: CASSLEAGHFPYEQYF
v_call: TRBV5-1
d_call: -
clone_size: -
j_call: TRBJ2-7

cdr3_nt: TGTGCCAGCAGACCCGGACAGCTAGAGGACTACGAGCAGTACTTC
cdr3_aa: CASRPGQLEDYEQYF
v_call: TRBV6-5
d_call: -
clone_size: -
j_call: TRBJ2-7

cdr3_nt: TGCAGCGTGGGGGCAGACGTTCCCTACGAGCAGTACTTC
cdr3_aa: CSVGADVPYEQYF
v_call: TRBV29-1
d_call: -
clone_size: -
j_call: TRBJ2-7

cdr3_nt: TGCAGCGCCTTAGTGCCATCGAACACCGGGGAGCTGTTTTTT
cdr3_aa: CSALVPSNTGELFF
v_call: TRBV29-1
d_call: -
clone_size: -
j_call: TRBJ2-2

cdr3_nt: TGTGCCAGCAGTGAAGGTCTCGGGGGGCTGGCCCCGGAGACCCAGTACTTC
cdr3_aa: CASSEGLGGLAPETQYF
v_call: TRBV6-1
d_call: -
clone_size: -
j_call: TRBJ2-5

cdr3_nt: TGTGCCAGCAGCTTCGCGGGAGTACTGAACACCGGGGAGCTGTTTTTT
cdr3_aa: CASSFAGVLNTGELFF
v_call: TRBV5-6
d_call: TRBD2
clone_size: -
j_call: TRBJ2-2

cdr3_nt: TGTGCCAGCCGTAGGGATGTCTCCTACGAGCAGTACTTC
cdr3_aa: CASRRDVSYEQYF
v_call: TRBV18
d_call: -
clone_size: -
j_call: TRBJ2-7

cdr3_nt: TGCGCCAGCAGCAATGGTGGGGACCACGGAACCTACGAGCAGTACTTC
cdr3_aa: CASSNGGDHGTYEQYF
v_call: TRBV4-1
d_call: -
clone_size: -
j_call: TRBJ2-7

cdr3_nt: TGTGCCAGCAGCCTTCGACAACCAGGAGGCGAGACCCAGTACTTC
cdr3_aa: CASSLRQPGGETQYF
v_call: TRBV7-2
d_call: -
clone_size: -
j_call: TRBJ2-5

cdr3_nt: TGTGCCAGCGGACCCCTGGCAGGGGGGTCCTACGAGCAGTACTTC
cdr3_aa: CASGPLAGGSYEQYF
v_call: TRBV2
d_call: -
clone_size: -
j_call: TRBJ2-7

cdr3_nt: TGTGCCAGCAGCCCCAGGGCGGGGTACCAAGAGACCCAGTACTTC
cdr3_aa: CASSPRAGYQETQYF
v_call: TRBV2
d_call: -
clone_size: -
j_call: TRBJ2-5

cdr3_nt: TGCGCCACTTCCCACGCTAGTCTTCGGCCGGAGACCCAGTACTTC
cdr3_aa: CATSHASLRPETQYF
v_call: TRBV10-2
d_call: -
clone_size: few
j_call: TRBJ2-5

cdr3_nt: TGTGCCAGCAGTTTGAGTCCCGGGACAGGGAGCTCCTACGAGCAGTACTTC
cdr3_aa: CASSLSPGTGSSYEQYF
v_call: TRBV27
d_call: TRBD1
clone_size: -
j_call: TRBJ2-7

cdr3_nt: TGTGCCAGCAGTCGACCAGGGACTAATGAAAAACTGTTTTTT
cdr3_aa: CASSRPGTNEKLFF
v_call: TRBV7-9
d_call: -
clone_size: few
j_call: TRBJ1-4

cdr3_nt: TGTGCCAGCAGCTATCCGGGACGGACATACGAGCAGTACTTC
cdr3_aa: CASSYPGRTYEQYF
v_call: TRBV5-4
d_call: -
clone_size: once
j_call: TRBJ2-7

cdr3_nt: TGCGCCAGCAGCAAAGAAGGTTCCATTTATAACGAGCAGTACTTC
cdr3_aa: CASSKEGSIYNEQYF
v_call: TRBV5-1
d_call: -
clone_size: few
j_call: TRBJ2-7

cdr3_nt: TGCAGCGTTCCCCGGGACAGGGTCTACAATGAGCAGTTCTTC
cdr3_aa: CSVPRDRVYNEQFF
v_call: TRBV29-1
d_call: TRBD1
clone_size: -
j_call: TRBJ2-1

cdr3_nt: TGTGCCAGCAGACCGGGACCGGGGCATCAGGAGCAGTTCTTC
cdr3_aa: CASRPGPGHQEQFF
v_call: TRBV27
d_call: -
clone_size: -
j_call: TRBJ2-1

cdr3_nt: TGTGCCAGCAGCTACCGGGCGAGCACCGGGGAGCTGTTTTTT
cdr3_aa: CASSYRASTGELFF
v_call: TRBV7-9
d_call: -
clone_size: -
j_call: TRBJ2-2

cdr3_nt: TGTGCCAGCAGCCAGGGCGGGGGGATGAACACTGAAGCTTTCTTT
cdr3_aa: CASSQGGGMNTEAFF
v_call: TRBV7-8
d_call: -
clone_size: -
j_call: TRBJ1-1

cdr3_nt: TGTGCCAGCTCAGAGGGGCAGAACTATGGCTACACCTTC
cdr3_aa: CASSEGQNYGYTF
v_call: TRBV18
d_call: -
clone_size: -
j_call: TRBJ1-2

cdr3_nt: TGCAGCGTGCCTTGGGCGGGGGGAACCGATACGCAGTATTTT
cdr3_aa: CSVPWAGGTDTQYF
v_call: TRBV29-1
d_call: TRBD2
clone_size: -
j_call: TRBJ2-3

cdr3_nt: TGTGCCAGCAGCTTCGGGACAGGGTTTGGCTACACCTTC
cdr3_aa: CASSFGTGFGYTF
v_call: TRBV7-9
d_call: TRBD1
clone_size: -
j_call: TRBJ1-2

cdr3_nt: TGCAGCGTTGGGTCCAAAAAAGAGACCCAGTACTTC
cdr3_aa: CSVGSKKETQYF
v_call: TRBV29-1
d_call: -
clone_size: -
j_call: TRBJ2-5

cdr3_nt: TGTGCCAGTAGTATAGATCCGGGACTAGCGAGCGATGAGCAGTTCTTC
cdr3_aa: CASSIDPGLASDEQFF
v_call: TRBV19
d_call: TRBD2
clone_size: once
j_call: TRBJ2-1

cdr3_nt: TGTGCCAGCAGCTTAGTGCGGGCTGGAAACACCATATATTTT
cdr3_aa: CASSLVRAGNTIYF
v_call: TRBV7-2
d_call: -
clone_size: -
j_call: TRBJ1-3